This TCR beta chain derives from a study of blood T cell repertoires in COVID-19. Study summary: Spain, Italy and the United States supplied samples that represented acute and convalescent COVID-19. Sources were T cells, B-cell-depleted T cells, or PBMCs; the material itself was cDNA or gDNA.

In the authors' methods: The assay estimated nucleated cells by amplifying reference gene primers. Profiled with immunoSEQ multiplex PCR; TCRdb holds only in-frame clones, not every one. D and trimming come from the DNA, and the V and J calls and clone size come from that table. There are about 84,000 clones in the sample; around 80% occur only once, and roughly 36% lies in the top ten. V trimming: 1 base; J trimming: 3 bases; junction bases outside the gene matches: 7. CDR1 is KGHSH and CDR2 is LQKENI in the germline V gene. CDR3 length equals 18 residues. The sequenced material came from peripheral blood. The chain has TRBV18 and TRBJ2-2; 11 bases line up with TRBD2. The clonotype originates from a man older than 75 with active or convalescent COVID-19. This chain's CDR3 is CASSPRETSGTHTGELFF. CDR3 DNA: TGTGCCAGCTCACCACGAGAGACTAGCGGGACACACACCGGGGAGCTGTTTTTT.